A single sample is the source of the 28 T cell receptor beta chains below, sequenced in a study of blood T cell repertoires in COVID-19. Clones were sequenced by immunoSEQ multiplex PCR, and TCRdb holds only the in-frame ones, with some missing. The sample has about 190,000 clones, approximately 84% seen once; the top ten hold around 3.5%. The sample was PBMCs or T cells enriched from blood (not recorded which). These TCRs come from a woman aged 25 to 39 who had recovered from COVID-19.

The chain joins TRBV5-4 to TRBJ1-1; TRBD1 matches at 7 bases. Trimming took 3 bases from V and 4 from J; bases not matched to a gene: 12. The germline gives CDR1 SGHNT, CDR2 YYREEE (reference sequence). The CDR3 covers 16 residues. The CDR3 is CASSSGTDIMGTEAFF. CDR3 nucleotide sequence: TGTGCCAGCAGCTCCGGGACAGACATAATGGGCACTGAAGCTTTCTTT.

The chain employs TRBV6-5 and TRBJ1-5; 7 nucleotides agree with TRBD1. The CDR3 totals 15 residues. Trimming took 5 bases from V and 0 from J; bases not matched to a gene: 4. Germline CDR1 MNHEY, CDR2 SVGAGI. The chain's CDR3 is CASSKGAGSNQPQHF. The CDR3 bases are TGTGCCAGCAGTAAGGGGGCTGGTAGCAATCAGCCCCAGCATTTT.

As concerns this clone: An end of the junction differs from the germline gene, which may be a read error. At the DNA level, this CDR3 is encoded by other sequences in the same sample as well. The chain combines TRBV5-1 with TRBJ2-2; 8 bases agree with TRBD1. Germline CDR1 SGHRS, CDR2 YFSETQ. The CDR3 loop spans 15 amino acids. Written as DNA, the CDR3 is TGCGCCAGCAGTTTGGACAGGGTAGGCACCGGGGAGCTGTTTTTT. This encodes CASSLDRVGTGELFF.

V usage is TRBV7-8 and J usage is TRBJ2-4, with TRBD2 matching 9 bases. CDR3 size: 17 residues. V shed 4 bases, J shed 1 base, and the junction held 8 bases outside the gene matches. Germline-derived CDR1 and CDR2 are SGHVS and FQNEAQ. The CDR3 nucleotides read TGTGCCAGCAGCTCAAGCGGGGGGAGTGGTGCCAAAAACATTCAGTACTTC. Translated: CASSSSGGSGAKNIQYF.

J is TRBJ1-1 and V is TRBV28; TRBD1 agrees at 10 bases. The CDR3 sequence is 18 residues long. V shed 7 bases and J 0 bases; nucleotides not matched to a gene: 14. Per germline, CDR1 MDHEN and CDR2 SYDVKM. The CDR3 region is CASKSRTGGMRVNTEAFF. The CDR3 coding sequence is TGTGCCAGCAAATCTAGGACAGGGGGGATGAGGGTGAACACTGAAGCTTTCTTT. Supplemented by reference TRBV28 and TRBJ1-1, the full variable domain reads DVKVTQSSRYLVKRTGEKVFLECVQDMDHENMFWYRQDPGLGLRLIYFSYDVKMKEKGDIPEGYSVSREKKERFSLILESASTNQTSMYLCASKSRTGGMRVNTEAFFGQGTRLTVV.

The chain joins TRBV19 to TRBJ1-2; D is uncertain. The CDR3 covers 13 residues. The V end was cut by 5 bases, the J end by 7 bases, with 14 bases between. Germline values: CDR1 LNHDA, CDR2 SQIVND (reference sequence). This CDR3 reads CASSDPGSFGYTF. The CDR3 DNA reads as TGTGCCAGTAGTGATCCGGGAAGCTTTGGCTACACCTTC.

This clone was picked up one time. This chain connects TRBV6-1 to TRBJ1-2; tentatively, D is TRBD1 (5 bases). CDR1 is MNHNS and CDR2 is SASEGT in the germline V gene. The CDR3 consists of 16 residues. V was trimmed by 4 bases and J by 4 bases, leaving 19 bases between them. CDR3 nucleotide sequence: TGTGCCAGCAGTGCCCCGACGGGTGGGGGGGGCTATGGCTACACCTTC. Residues: CASSAPTGGGGYGYTF.

V is TRBV6-5 and J is TRBJ1-6; D may be TRBD1 (6 bases). Germline CDR1 reads MNHEY; CDR2 reads SVGAGI. The CDR3 is 14 amino acids. V was trimmed by 7 bases and J by 8 bases, leaving 15 bases between them. CDR3 nucleotides: TGTGCCAGCACAAACAGACAGGAGGATTCACCCCTCCACTTT. Its protein product is CASTNRQEDSPLHF.

J is TRBJ1-5 and V is TRBV11-2; D uncertain. CDR3 length equals 15 residues. V was shortened by 0 bases and J by 2 bases, with 8 bases between the two germline ends. Germline loops: CDR1 SGHAT, CDR2 FQNNGV. This CDR3 reads CASSLDLVGNQPQHF. CDR3 in DNA: TGTGCCAGCAGCTTAGACCTCGTCGGCAATCAGCCCCAGCATTTT.

This clone has just one count. One junction end does not reproduce the germline sequence, and a read error may be involved. This chain joins TRBV7-7 and TRBJ2-2, with 8 bases lining up with TRBD1. Per the germline V gene, CDR1 is SSHAT and CDR2 is FNYEAQ (reference sequence). This CDR3 contains 16 residues. The CDR3 nucleotides are TGTGCTAGCAGCCCCCAGGGGGCTTTGAACACCGGGGAGCTGTTTTTT. It encodes CASSPQGALNTGELFF.

The V and J genes are TRBV12-5 and TRBJ2-5; 14 nucleotides agree with TRBD2. CDR3 length: 19 residues. Losses at the gene ends were 1 base for V and 1 base for J; bases not matched to a gene: 8. The V gene's germline CDR1 is LGHNT and CDR2 FRNRAP. CDR3 amino acids: CASGLGNGLAGGPQETQYF. The CDR3 DNA sequence: TGTGCTAGTGGTTTGGGAAACGGACTAGCGGGAGGACCCCAAGAGACCCAGTACTTC.

V is TRBV6-5 and J is TRBJ2-1; 12 positions agree with TRBD2. The germline gives CDR1 MNHEY, CDR2 SVGAGI. The CDR3 is 15 amino acids. V lost 4 bases and J lost 9; bases outside the gene matches: 7. CDR3 in DNA: TGTGCCAGCAGTTCCCTAGCGGGGGGGCGTATTGAGCAGTTCTTC. It translates to CASSSLAGGRIEQFF.

This sequence joins TRBV4-2 and TRBJ2-1; D is possibly TRBD2 (6 bases). The V end was cut by 1 base, the J end by 6 bases, with 7 bases between. The CDR3 runs to 13 residues. Germline values: CDR1 LGHNA, CDR2 YNFKEQ. CDR3 nucleotides: TGTGCCAGCAGCCAAGGGAGGGTCAATGAGCAGTTCTTC. Protein sequence: CASSQGRVNEQFF.

This clone was seen once. J is TRBJ2-2 and V is TRBV3-1 (or the pseudogene TRBV3-2); 10 bases are a match to TRBD2. The CDR3 covers 16 residues. V gave up 3 bases and J gave up 1 base; unmatched junction bases: 2. The V gene's germline CDR1 is LGHDT and CDR2 YNNKEL (reference sequence). In DNA, the CDR3 is TGTGCCAGCAGCCATTTAGCGGGGGGGAACACCGGGGAGCTGTTTTTT. Protein: CASSHLAGGNTGELFF.

V usage is TRBV3-1 (or the pseudogene TRBV3-2) and J usage is TRBJ2-1, with TRBD2 matching over 8 bases. With V trimmed by 2 bases and J by 8 bases, 11 bases remained unmatched. This CDR3 has 16 residues. CDR1 and CDR2 (germline): LGHDT, YNNKEL (reference sequence). CDR3 bases: TGTGCCAGCAGCCAATATCCGGGTAGCGGGACCTATGAGCAGTTCTTC. Amino acid sequence: CASSQYPGSGTYEQFF.

The J gene is TRBJ2-7, the V gene TRBV5-6; D perhaps matches TRBD2 (5 bases). CDR1 SGHDT and CDR2 YYEEEE come from the germline V gene. V shed 5 bases and J shed 2 bases, with 17 bases lying between them. The CDR3 has 15 residues. This chain's CDR3 is CASSPWHAGTYEQYV. CDR3 in DNA: TGTGCCAGCAGTCCGTGGCACGCGGGTACCTACGAGCAGTACGTC.

This clone is a singleton in its sample. The chain uses TRBV5-1 and TRBJ2-2; 8 bases are a match to TRBD1. CDR1 and CDR2 (germline): SGHRS, YFSETQ. There are 19 residues in the CDR3. V shed 0 bases and J 1 base; nucleotides not matched to a gene: 11. The CDR3 here is CASSLGLLGQARNTGELFF. The DNA for the CDR3 is TGCGCCAGCAGCTTGGGACTACTGGGACAGGCCCGGAACACCGGGGAGCTGTTTTTT.

The V gene is TRBV7-9, the J gene TRBJ2-4; D possibly corresponds to TRBD1 (6 bases). Germline V gene sequence: CDR1 SEHNR, CDR2 FQNEAQ (reference sequence). Trimming stripped 5 bases from V and 0 bases from J, with 17 bases between. The CDR3 extends over 17 amino acids. The CDR3 region has the DNA TGTGCCAGCAGCCAGCCCCGGGACACCCTAGCCAAAAACATTCAGTACTTC. As protein: CASSQPRDTLAKNIQYF.

Written as DNA, the CDR3 is TGTGCCAGTATTGACAGGTTGTCTGGGGCCAACGTCCTGACTTTC. It yields the protein CASIDRLSGANVLTF. The rearrangement joins TRBV19 to TRBJ2-6, with D possibly matching TRBD1 (6 bases). CDR3 length equals 15 residues. Germline values: CDR1 LNHDA, CDR2 SQIVND (reference sequence). Trimming shortened V by 7 bases and J by 1 base, and 11 bases separated the two germline ends.

The rearrangement links TRBV6-6 to TRBJ1-3, with TRBD1 matching 9 bases. The CDR3 runs 16 residues. V was pared by 6 bases and J by 4 bases, with 10 bases of the junction left unmatched. The germline CDR1 and CDR2 sequences are MNHNY and SVGAGI (reference sequence). The CDR3 spells CASSYGTGRGGNTIYF. The CDR3 nucleotides read TGTGCCAGCAGCTACGGGACAGGGCGTGGAGGAAACACCATATATTTT.

CDR3 sequence reads: CASSYSLTGELFF. CDR3 nucleotides: TGTGCCAGCAGTTACTCCCTCACCGGGGAGCTGTTTTTT. The chain joins TRBV6-6 to TRBJ2-2; D gene uncertain. CDR3 size: 13 residues. Germline V gene sequence: CDR1 MNHNY, CDR2 SVGAGI (reference sequence). Trimming took 0 bases from V and 4 from J, leaving 3 bases between them.

The V call is TRBV6-5, the J call TRBJ1-1, with a weak D call TRBD1 (6 bases). CDR1 is MNHEY, CDR2 SVGAGI, per germline. CDR3 length: 13 residues. Trimming cost V 6 bases and J 5 bases, with 13 bases left between them. The DNA of the CDR3 is TGTGCCAGCAGGAGGGACACCGTAACTGAAGCTTTCTTT. Amino acids: CASRRDTVTEAFF.

J is TRBJ1-3 and V is TRBV19, with TRBD1 as a possible D gene (6 bases). V shed 4 bases and J shed 0 bases, with 7 bases lying between them. CDR1 is LNHDA and CDR2 is SQIVND in the germline V gene (reference sequence). The CDR3 is made up of 14 amino acids. CDR3 bases: TGTGCCAGTAGTAAGGGGGACTCTGGAAACACCATATATTTT. Translation: CASSKGDSGNTIYF.

J is TRBJ2-2 and V is TRBV5-1, with 9 bases matching TRBD1. CDR1 is SGHRS and CDR2 is YFSETQ in the germline V gene. V shed 1 base, J shed 6 bases, and the junction held 1 base outside the gene matches. The CDR3 is 14 amino acids. The CDR3 DNA reads as TGCGCCAGCAGCTTGACAGGGGGCTCCGGGGAGCTGTTTTTT. This sequence encodes CASSLTGGSGELFF. Variable domain in full (rest from reference TRBV5-1 and TRBJ2-2): KAGVTQTPRYLIKTRGQQVTLSCSPISGHRSVSWYQQTPGQGLQFLFEYFSETQRNKGNFPGRFSGRQFSNSRSEMNVSTLELGDSALYLCASSLTGGSGELFFGEGSRLTVL.

This chain connects TRBV7-3 to TRBJ2-3; D possibly corresponds to TRBD2 (6 bases). This CDR3 has 15 amino acids. The germline V and J ends were trimmed by 6 bases and 2 bases, with 15 bases remaining between them. CDR1 is SGHTA, CDR2 FQGTGA, per germline. CDR3 DNA sequence: TGTGCCAGCAGGGATCGAGGAGGGTTCACAGATACGCAGTATTTT. Translating gives CASRDRGGFTDTQYF.

This chain joins TRBV13 and TRBJ2-7; 8 nucleotides align to TRBD1. The ends lost 5 bases at V and 3 bases at J; junction bases unmatched: 9. CDR3 size: 15 residues. Germline V lookup: CDR1 PRHDT, CDR2 FYEKMQ (reference sequence). CDR3 bases: TGTGCCAGCAGCGGTCAGGGACAGGACCTCTACGAGCAGTACTTC. This translates into CASSGQGQDLYEQYF. Combining the CDR3 with reference TRBV13 and TRBJ2-7 gives the whole variable domain AAGVIQSPRHLIKEKRETATLKCYPIPRHDTVYWYQQGPGQDPQFLISFYEKMQSDKGSIPDRFSAQQFSDYHSELNMSSLELGDSALYFCASSGQGQDLYEQYFGPGTRLTVT.

This chain uses TRBV24-1 with TRBJ1-1; perhaps TRBD1 as D (6 bases). Between the trimmed V and J ends, which lost 6 bases and 5 bases, there was a span of 12 bases. Per germline, CDR1 KGHDR and CDR2 SFDVKD. The CDR3 loop spans 13 amino acids. CDR3 protein: CATSPGGATEAFF. The CDR3, as DNA: TGTGCCACCAGTCCGGGGGGGGCGACTGAAGCTTTCTTT.

The CDR3 reads CASFTWGGRNTIYF. The CDR3 DNA sequence: TGTGCCAGCTTTACGTGGGGGGGCCGGAACACCATATATTTT. The chain combines TRBV28 with TRBJ1-3; TRBD1 is a possible D gene (6 bases). The CDR3 covers 14 residues. Trimming pared 8 bases from V and 7 bases from J, leaving 18 bases between. In germline, CDR1 is MDHEN, CDR2 SYDVKM.